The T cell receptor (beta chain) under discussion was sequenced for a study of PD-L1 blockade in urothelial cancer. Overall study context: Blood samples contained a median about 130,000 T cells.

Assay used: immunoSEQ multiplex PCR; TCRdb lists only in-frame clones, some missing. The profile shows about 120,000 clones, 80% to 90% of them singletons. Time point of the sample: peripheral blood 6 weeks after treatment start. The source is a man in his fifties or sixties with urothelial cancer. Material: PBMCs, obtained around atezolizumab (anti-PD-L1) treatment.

The CDR3 nucleotides are TGTGCCAGTAGTGTCGGGACAGGGTGGCTCCCCCACTCCTACGAGCAGTACTTC. Encoded protein: CASSVGTGWLPHSYEQYF. J is TRBJ2-7 and V is TRBV19, with 9 nucleotides matching TRBD1. Per germline, CDR1 LNHDA and CDR2 SQIVND (reference sequence). CDR3 length equals 18 residues. J lost 0 bases, V lost 5 bases, and 14 bases had no gene match.